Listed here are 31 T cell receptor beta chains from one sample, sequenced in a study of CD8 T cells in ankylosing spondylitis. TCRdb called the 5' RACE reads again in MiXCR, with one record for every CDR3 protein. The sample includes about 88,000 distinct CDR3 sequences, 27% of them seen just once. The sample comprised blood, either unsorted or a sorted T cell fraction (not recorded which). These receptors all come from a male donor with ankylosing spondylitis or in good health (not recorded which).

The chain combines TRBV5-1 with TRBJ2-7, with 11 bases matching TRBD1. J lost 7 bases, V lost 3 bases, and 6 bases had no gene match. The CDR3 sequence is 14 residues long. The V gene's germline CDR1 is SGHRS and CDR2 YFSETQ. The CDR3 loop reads CASSWGTGGGEQYV. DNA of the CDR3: TGCGCCAGCAGCTGGGGGACAGGGGGTGGAGAGCAGTACGTC.

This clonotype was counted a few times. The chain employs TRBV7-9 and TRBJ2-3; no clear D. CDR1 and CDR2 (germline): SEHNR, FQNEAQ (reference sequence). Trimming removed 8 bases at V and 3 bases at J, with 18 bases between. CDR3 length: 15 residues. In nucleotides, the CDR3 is TGTGCCAGCCGTAACTCGGGCCGAGTGACAGATACGCAGTATTTT. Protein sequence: CASRNSGRVTDTQYF.

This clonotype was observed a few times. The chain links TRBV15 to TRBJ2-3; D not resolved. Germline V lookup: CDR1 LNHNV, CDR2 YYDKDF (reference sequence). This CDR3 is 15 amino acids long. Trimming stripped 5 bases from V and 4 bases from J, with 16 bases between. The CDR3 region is CATSPARVGADTQYF. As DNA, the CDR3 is TGTGCCACCAGCCCCGCACGTGTTGGGGCAGATACGCAGTATTTT.

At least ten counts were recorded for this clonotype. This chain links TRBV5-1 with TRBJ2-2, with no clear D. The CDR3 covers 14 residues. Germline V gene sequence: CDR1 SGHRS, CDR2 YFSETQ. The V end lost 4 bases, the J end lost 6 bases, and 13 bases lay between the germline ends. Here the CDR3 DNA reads TGCGCCAGCAGCGCCTCCACACTACCCGGGGAGCTGTTTTTT. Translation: CASSASTLPGELFF.

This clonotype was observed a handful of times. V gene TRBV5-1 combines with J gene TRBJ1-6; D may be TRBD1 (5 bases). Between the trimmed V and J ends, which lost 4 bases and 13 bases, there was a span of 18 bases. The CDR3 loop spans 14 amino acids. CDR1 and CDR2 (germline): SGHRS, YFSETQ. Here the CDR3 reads CASSLPGRQFPLHF. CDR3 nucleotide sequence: TGCGCCAGCAGCCTACCGGGACGCCAATTCCCCCTCCACTTT.

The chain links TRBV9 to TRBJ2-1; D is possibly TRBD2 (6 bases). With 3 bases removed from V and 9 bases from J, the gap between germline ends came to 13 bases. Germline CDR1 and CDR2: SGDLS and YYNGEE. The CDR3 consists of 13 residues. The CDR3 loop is CASSARVGGEQFF. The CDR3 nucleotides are TGTGCCAGCAGCGCCAGAGTCGGGGGTGAGCAGTTCTTC.

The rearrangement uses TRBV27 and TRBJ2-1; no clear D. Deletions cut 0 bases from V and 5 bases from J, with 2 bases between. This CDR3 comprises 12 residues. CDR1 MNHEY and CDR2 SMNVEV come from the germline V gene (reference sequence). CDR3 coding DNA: TGTGCCAGCAGTTTATCAGACAATGAGCAGTTCTTC. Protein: CASSLSDNEQFF.

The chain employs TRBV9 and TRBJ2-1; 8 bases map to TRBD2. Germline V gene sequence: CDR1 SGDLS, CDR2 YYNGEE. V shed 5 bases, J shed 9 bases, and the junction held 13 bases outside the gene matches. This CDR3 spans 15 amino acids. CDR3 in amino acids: CASSPQTSVFSEQFF. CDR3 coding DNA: TGTGCCAGCAGTCCTCAGACTAGCGTTTTTTCTGAGCAGTTCTTC.

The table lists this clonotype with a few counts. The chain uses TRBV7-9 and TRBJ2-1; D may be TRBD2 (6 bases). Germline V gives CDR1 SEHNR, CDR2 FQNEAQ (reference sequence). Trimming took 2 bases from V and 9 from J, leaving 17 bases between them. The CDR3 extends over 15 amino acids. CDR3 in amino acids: CASSLWPRREVEQFF. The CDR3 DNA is TGTGCCAGCAGCTTATGGCCTAGGAGGGAGGTTGAGCAGTTCTTC.

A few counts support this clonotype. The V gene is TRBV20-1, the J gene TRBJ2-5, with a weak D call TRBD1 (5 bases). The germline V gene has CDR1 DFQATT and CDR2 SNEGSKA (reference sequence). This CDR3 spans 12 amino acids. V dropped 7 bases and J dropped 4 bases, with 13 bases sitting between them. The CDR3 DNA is TGCAGTGAGGGGCGCTGGGGAGAGACCCAGTACTTC. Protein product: CSEGRWGETQYF.

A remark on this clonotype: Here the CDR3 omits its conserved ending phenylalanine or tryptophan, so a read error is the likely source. CDR3 DNA sequence: TGCAGTGCTATTAAGGGGGCGGAGGGAGCTTTCCTT. Translating gives CSAIKGAEGAFL. V gene TRBV20-1 combines with J gene TRBJ1-1; 7 nucleotides line up with TRBD1. The CDR3 spans 12 residues. Looked up from germline, CDR1 is DFQATT and CDR2 is SNEGSKA (reference sequence). The J segment lost 10 bases and the V segment lost 4 bases, leaving 9 bases of the junction unmatched.

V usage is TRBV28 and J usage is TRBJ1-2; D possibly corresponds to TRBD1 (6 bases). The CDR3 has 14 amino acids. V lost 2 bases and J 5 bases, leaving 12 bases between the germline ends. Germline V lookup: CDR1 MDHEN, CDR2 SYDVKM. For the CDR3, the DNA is TGTGCCAGCAGTTTAGCCACAGGGCGATATGGCTACACCTTC. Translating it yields CASSLATGRYGYTF.

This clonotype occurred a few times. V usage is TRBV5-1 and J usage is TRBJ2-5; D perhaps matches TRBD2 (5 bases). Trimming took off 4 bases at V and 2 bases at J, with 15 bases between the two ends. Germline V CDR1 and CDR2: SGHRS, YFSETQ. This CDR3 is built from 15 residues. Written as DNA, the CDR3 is TGCGCCAGCAGCACTCTTCCCGGGGAGCAAGAGACCCAGTACTTC. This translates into CASSTLPGEQETQYF. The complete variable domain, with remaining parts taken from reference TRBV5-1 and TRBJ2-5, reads KAGVTQTPRYLIKTRGQQVTLSCSPISGHRSVSWYQQTPGQGLQFLFEYFSETQRNKGNFPGRFSGRQFSNSRSEMNVSTLELGDSALYLCASSTLPGEQETQYFGPGTRLLVL.

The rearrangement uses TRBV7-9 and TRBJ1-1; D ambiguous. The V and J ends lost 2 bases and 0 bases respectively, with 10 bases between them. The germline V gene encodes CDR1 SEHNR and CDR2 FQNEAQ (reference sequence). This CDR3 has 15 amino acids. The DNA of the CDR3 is TGTGCCAGCAGCTTACTCGACTCAATGAACACTGAAGCTTTCTTT. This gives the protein CASSLLDSMNTEAFF.

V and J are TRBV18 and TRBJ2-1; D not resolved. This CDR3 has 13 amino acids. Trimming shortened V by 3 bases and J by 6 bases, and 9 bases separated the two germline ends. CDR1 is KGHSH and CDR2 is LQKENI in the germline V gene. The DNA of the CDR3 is TGTGCCAGCTCACCGCCTCCTGGCAATGAGCAGTTCTTC. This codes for CASSPPPGNEQFF.

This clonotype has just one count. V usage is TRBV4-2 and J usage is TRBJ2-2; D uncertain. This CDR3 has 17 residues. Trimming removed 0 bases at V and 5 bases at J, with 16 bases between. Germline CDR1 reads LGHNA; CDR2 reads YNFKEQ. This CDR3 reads CASSQDGSNTPTGELFF. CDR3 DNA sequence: TGTGCCAGCAGCCAAGATGGTTCGAACACACCGACCGGGGAGCTGTTTTTT.

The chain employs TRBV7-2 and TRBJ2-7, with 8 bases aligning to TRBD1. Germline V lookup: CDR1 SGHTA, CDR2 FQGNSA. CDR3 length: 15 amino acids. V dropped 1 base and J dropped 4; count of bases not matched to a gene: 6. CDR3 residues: CASSLDGQGGYEQYV. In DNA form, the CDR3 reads TGTGCCAGCAGCTTAGATGGACAGGGAGGATACGAGCAGTACGTC.

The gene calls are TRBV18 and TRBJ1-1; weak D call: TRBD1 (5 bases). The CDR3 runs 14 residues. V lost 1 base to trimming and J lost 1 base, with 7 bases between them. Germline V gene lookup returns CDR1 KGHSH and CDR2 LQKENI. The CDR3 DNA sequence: TGTGCCAGCTCACCACAGGGGCAGAACACTGAAGCTTTCTTT. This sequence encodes CASSPQGQNTEAFF.

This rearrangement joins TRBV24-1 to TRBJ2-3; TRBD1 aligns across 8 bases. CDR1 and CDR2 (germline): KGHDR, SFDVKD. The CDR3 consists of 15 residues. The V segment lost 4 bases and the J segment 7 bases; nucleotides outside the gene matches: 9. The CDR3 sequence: CATSDTGQEINTQYF. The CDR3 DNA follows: TGTGCCACCAGTGACACGGGACAGGAAATAAATACGCAGTATTTT.

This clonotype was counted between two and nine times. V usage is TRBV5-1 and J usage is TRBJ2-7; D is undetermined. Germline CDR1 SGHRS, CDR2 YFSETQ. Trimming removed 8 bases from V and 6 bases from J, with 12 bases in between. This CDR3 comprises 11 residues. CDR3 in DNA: TGCGCCAGAACCCCTCGGAGCGAGCAGTACGTC. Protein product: CARTPRSEQYV.

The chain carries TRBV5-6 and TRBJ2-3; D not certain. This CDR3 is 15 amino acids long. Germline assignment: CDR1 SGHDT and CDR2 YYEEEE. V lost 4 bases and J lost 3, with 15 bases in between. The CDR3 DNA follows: TGTGCCAGCAGCGATAGCCGTTTAGGGACAGATACGCAGTATTTT. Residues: CASSDSRLGTDTQYF. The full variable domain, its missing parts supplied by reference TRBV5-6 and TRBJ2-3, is DAGVTQSPTHLIKTRGQQVTLRCSPKSGHDTVSWYQQALGQGPQFIFQYYEEEERQRGNFPDRFSGHQFPNYSSELNVNALLLGDSALYLCASSDSRLGTDTQYFGPGTRLTVL.

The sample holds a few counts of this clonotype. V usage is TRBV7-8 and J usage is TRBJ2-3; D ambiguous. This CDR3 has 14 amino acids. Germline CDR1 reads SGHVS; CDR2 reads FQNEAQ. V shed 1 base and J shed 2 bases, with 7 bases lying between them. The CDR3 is CASSLGRTTDTQYF. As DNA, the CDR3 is TGTGCCAGCAGCTTAGGGCGGACCACAGATACGCAGTATTTT.

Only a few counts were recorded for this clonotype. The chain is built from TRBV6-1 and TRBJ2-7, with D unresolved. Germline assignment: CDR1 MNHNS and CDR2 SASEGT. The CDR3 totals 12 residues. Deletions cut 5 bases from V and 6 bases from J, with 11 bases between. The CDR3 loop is CASSIQFGEQYV. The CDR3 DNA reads TGTGCCAGCAGTATCCAGTTCGGCGAGCAGTACGTC.

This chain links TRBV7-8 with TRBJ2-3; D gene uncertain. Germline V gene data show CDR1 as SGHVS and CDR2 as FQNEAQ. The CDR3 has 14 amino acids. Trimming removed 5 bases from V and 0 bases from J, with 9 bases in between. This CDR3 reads CASSPIPSTDTQYF. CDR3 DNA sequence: TGTGCCAGCAGCCCTATACCCAGCACAGATACGCAGTATTTT.

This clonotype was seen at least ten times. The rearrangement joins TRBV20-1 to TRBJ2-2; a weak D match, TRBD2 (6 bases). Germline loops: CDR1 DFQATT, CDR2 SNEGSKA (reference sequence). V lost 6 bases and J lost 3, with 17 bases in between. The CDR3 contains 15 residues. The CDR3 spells CSAHSSRGDTGELFF. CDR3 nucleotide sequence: TGCAGTGCCCATTCTTCGCGGGGAGACACCGGGGAGCTGTTTTTT.

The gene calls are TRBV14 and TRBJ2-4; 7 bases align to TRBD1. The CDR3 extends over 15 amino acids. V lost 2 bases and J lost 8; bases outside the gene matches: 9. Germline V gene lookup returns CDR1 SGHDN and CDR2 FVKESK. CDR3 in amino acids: CASSQKTGKWDIQYF. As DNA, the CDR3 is TGTGCCAGCAGCCAAAAGACAGGGAAGTGGGACATTCAGTACTTC. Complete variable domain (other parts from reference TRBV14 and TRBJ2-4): EAGVTQFPSHSVIEKGQTVTLRCDPISGHDNLYWYRRVMGKEIKFLLHFVKESKQDESGMPNNRFLAERTGGTYSTLKVQPAELEDSGVYFCASSQKTGKWDIQYFGAGTRLSVL.

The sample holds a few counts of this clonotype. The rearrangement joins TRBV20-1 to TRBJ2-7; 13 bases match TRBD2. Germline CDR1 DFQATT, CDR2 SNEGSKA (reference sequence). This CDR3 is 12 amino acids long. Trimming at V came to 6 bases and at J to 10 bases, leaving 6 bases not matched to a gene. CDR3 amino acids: CSANGLAGAQYF. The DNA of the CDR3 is TGCAGTGCCAACGGACTAGCGGGGGCTCAGTACTTC.

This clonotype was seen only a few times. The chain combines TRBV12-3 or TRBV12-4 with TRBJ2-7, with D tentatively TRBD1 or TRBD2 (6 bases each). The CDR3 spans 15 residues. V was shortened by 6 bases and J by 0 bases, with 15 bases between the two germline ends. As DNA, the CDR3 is TGTGCCAGCAGCTTCCTAGGGGGGAGCTCCTACGAGCAGTACTTC. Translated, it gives CASSFLGGSSYEQYF.

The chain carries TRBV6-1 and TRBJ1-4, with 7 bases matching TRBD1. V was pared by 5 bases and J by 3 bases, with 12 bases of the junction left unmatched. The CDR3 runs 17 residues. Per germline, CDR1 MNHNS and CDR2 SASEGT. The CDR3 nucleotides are TGTGCCAGCAGTCCTACTGCTCCAGGGACAGCTAATGAAAAACTGTTTTTT. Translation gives CASSPTAPGTANEKLFF.

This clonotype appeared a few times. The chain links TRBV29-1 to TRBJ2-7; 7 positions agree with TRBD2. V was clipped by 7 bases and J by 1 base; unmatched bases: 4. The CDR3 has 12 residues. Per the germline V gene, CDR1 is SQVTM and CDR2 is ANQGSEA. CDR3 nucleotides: TGCAGCGGTCTAGCGGAATCCTACGAGCAGTACTTC. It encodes CSGLAESYEQYF.

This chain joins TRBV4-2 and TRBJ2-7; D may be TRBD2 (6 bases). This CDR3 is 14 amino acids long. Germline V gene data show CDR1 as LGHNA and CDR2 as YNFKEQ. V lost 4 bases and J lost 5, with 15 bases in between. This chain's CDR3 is CASSPTPRDNEQYF. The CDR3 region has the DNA TGTGCCAGCAGCCCCACCCCGCGGGATAACGAGCAGTACTTC.